This T cell receptor beta chain came from a study of blood T cell repertoires in COVID-19. The assay was immunoSEQ multiplex PCR, and TCRdb's table has in-frame clones only and misses some. Of about 87,000 clones in the sample, approximately 80% were seen once. CDR1 MGHRA and CDR2 YSYEKL come from the germline V gene. This CDR3 is 14 amino acids long. The J segment lost 5 bases and the V segment lost 6 bases, leaving 4 bases of the junction unmatched. What was sequenced was peripheral blood. V is TRBV4-1 and J is TRBJ1-5, with 10 bases lining up with TRBD1. The TCR originated in a woman in her seventies with acute or convalescent COVID-19. In nucleotides, the CDR3 is TGCGCCAGCAGTTTCGGACAGGGGGATCAGCCCCAGCATTTT. Its translation is CASSFGQGDQPQHF.